This entry describes one TCR beta chain. This entry belongs to a study of blood T cell repertoires in COVID-19. For the study at large: Sources were T cells, B-cell-depleted T cells, or PBMCs; the material itself was cDNA or gDNA.

CDR1 is MNHEY, CDR2 SVGAGI, per germline. J lost 9 bases, V lost 6 bases, and 9 bases had no gene match. The CDR3 covers 15 residues. Original processing methods: Amplifying reference gene primers gave estimates of nucleated cell counts. Sequencing used immunoSEQ multiplex PCR; TCRdb keeps in-frame clones, though not all of them. Clone size and V and J calls were adopted from that table, with D and trimming inferred from the DNA. The data hold fewer than 200,000 clones, with over 80% observed a single time. This TCR came from a woman between 45 and 60 years old who had recovered from COVID-19. The sample comprised PBMCs or T cells enriched from blood (not recorded which). The chain has TRBV6-5 and TRBJ2-1, with TRBD1 matching over 12 bases. CDR3 protein: CASRTGTGGWGEQFF. CDR3 DNA: TGTGCCAGCAGGACCGGGACAGGGGGCTGGGGTGAGCAGTTCTTC.